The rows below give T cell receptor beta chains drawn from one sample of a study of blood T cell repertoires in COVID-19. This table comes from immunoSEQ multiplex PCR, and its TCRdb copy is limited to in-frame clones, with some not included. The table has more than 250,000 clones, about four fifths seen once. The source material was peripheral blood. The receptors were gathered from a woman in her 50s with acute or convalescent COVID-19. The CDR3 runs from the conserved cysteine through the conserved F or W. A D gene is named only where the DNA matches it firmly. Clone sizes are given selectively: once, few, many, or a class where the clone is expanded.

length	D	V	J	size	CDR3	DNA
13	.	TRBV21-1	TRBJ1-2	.	CASSTGQGYGYTF	TGTGCCAGCAGCACAGGACAGGGGTATGGCTACACCTTC
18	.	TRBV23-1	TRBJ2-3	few	CASSQFKRESSSTDTQYF	TGCGCCAGCAGTCAATTTAAGAGGGAATCCTCAAGCACAGATACGCAGTATTTT
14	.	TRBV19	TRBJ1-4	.	CASSPDRINEKLFF	TGTGCCAGTAGTCCGGACAGAATTAATGAAAAACTGTTTTTT
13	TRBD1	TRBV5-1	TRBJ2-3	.	CASSLGQGDTQYF	TGCGCCAGCAGCTTGGGACAGGGAGATACGCAGTATTTT
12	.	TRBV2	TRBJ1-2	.	CASWTVNYDYTF	TGTGCCAGCTGGACAGTAAACTATGACTACACCTTC
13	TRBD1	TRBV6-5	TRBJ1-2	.	CASSYDRYQGDTF	TGTGCCAGCAGTTACGACAGGTACCAGGGGGACACCTTC
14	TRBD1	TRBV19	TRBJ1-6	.	CASRDGTGYSPLHF	TGTGCCAGTAGAGACGGGACAGGATACTCACCCCTCCACTTT
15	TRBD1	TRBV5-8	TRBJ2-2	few	CASSSRTGGTGELFF	TGTGCCAGCAGCTCGCGGACAGGGGGCACCGGGGAGCTGTTTTTT
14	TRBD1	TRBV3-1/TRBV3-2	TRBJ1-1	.	CATREGAVNTEAFF	TGTGCCACCCGAGAGGGGGCGGTGAACACTGAAGCTTTCTTT
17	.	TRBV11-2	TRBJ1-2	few	CASTIGAGSGLGYGYTF	TGTGCCAGCACTATAGGGGCAGGGTCGGGTTTAGGCTATGGCTACACCTTC
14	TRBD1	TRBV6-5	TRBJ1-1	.	CAIKPGTGGTEAFF	TGTGCCATCAAACCCGGGACAGGGGGCACTGAAGCTTTCTTT
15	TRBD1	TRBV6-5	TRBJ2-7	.	CASSLSGTGSYEQYF	TGTGCCAGCAGCCTCTCCGGGACAGGGTCCTACGAGCAGTACTTC
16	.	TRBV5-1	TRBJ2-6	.	CASSLVGGSGANVLTF	TGCGCCAGCAGCTTGGTCGGGGGCTCTGGGGCCAACGTCCTGACTTTC
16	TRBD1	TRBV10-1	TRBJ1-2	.	CASSEPRTGGNYGYTF	TGCGCCAGCAGTGAGCCCCGGACAGGGGGCAACTATGGCTACACCTTC
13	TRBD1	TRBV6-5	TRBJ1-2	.	CASSMGQGRGYTF	TGTGCCAGCAGTATGGGACAGGGAAGAGGCTACACCTTC
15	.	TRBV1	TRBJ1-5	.	CTSSLPRGGSQPQHF	TGCACCAGCAGCCTCCCCCGGGGAGGGAGTCAGCCCCAGCATTTT
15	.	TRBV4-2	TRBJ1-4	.	CASSGPGRVDEKLFF	TGTGCCAGCAGCGGACCAGGGCGAGTTGATGAAAAACTGTTTTTT
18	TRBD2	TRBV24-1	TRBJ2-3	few	CATSGQTGTSGSTDTQYF	TGTGCCACCAGTGGTCAAACCGGGACTAGCGGGAGCACAGATACGCAGTATTTT
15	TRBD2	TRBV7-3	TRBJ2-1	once	CASSQSSGAYNEQFF	TGTGCCAGCAGTCAATCTAGCGGGGCCTACAATGAGCAGTTCTTC
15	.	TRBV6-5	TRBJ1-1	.	CASSYSYTGRDEAFF	TGTGCCAGCAGTTACTCTTACACAGGGAGAGATGAAGCTTTCTTT
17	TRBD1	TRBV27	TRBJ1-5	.	CASSLSQGGGRNQPQHF	TGTGCCAGCAGTTTATCACAGGGGGGTGGACGAAATCAGCCCCAGCATTTT
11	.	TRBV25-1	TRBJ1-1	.	CASSVATEAFF	TGTGCCAGCAGTGTGGCCACTGAAGCTTTCTTT
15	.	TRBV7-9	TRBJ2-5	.	CASSEPRQYQETQYF	TGTGCCAGCAGCGAGCCCCGACAGTACCAAGAGACCCAGTACTTC
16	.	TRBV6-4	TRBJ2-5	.	CASSEPTTRSEETQYF	TGTGCCAGCAGTGAGCCCACGACTAGAAGTGAAGAGACCCAGTACTTC
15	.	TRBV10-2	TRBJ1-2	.	CASTPGPDSPKGYTF	TGCGCCAGCACCCCCGGACCCGACAGTCCCAAGGGCTACACCTTC
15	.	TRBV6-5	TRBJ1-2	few	CASSREYDRDYGYTF	TGTGCCAGCAGTCGAGAATACGACAGAGACTATGGCTACACCTTC
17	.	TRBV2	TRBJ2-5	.	CASSVGWGVGQGETQYF	TGTGCCAGCAGTGTAGGGTGGGGCGTCGGGCAGGGAGAGACCCAGTACTTC
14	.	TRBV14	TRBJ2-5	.	CASSQSNRQETQYF	TGTGCCAGCTCCCAGTCCAACAGGCAAGAGACCCAGTACTTC
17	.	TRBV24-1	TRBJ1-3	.	CATSASVDSSSGNTIYF	TGTGCCACCAGTGCCTCGGTCGACTCCAGCTCTGGAAACACCATATATTTT
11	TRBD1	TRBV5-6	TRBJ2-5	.	CASSLGGTQYF	TGTGCCAGCAGCTTAGGGGGCACCCAGTACTTC
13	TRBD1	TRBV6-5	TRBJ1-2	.	CASTLTGTYGYTF	TGTGCCAGCACCCTGACAGGGACCTATGGCTACACCTTC
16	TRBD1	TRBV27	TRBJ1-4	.	CASSLTGGGSNEKLFF	TGTGCCAGCAGTTTGACAGGGGGTGGGAGTAATGAAAAACTGTTTTTT
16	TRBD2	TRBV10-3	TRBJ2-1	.	CAITTTSGGHLDEQFF	TGTGCCATCACCACGACTAGCGGGGGCCACCTGGATGAGCAGTTCTTC
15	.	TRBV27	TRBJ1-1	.	CASSLNGGANTEAFF	TGTGCCAGCAGTTTAAATGGGGGCGCGAACACTGAAGCTTTCTTT
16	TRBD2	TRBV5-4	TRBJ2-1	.	CASRNPRSGRDNEQFF	TGTGCCAGCAGAAACCCACGGAGCGGGAGGGACAATGAGCAGTTCTTC
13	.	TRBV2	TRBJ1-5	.	CASNFQGNQPQHF	TGTGCCAGCAACTTTCAGGGGAATCAGCCCCAGCATTTT
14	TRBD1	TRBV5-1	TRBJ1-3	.	CASKGALAGNTIYF	TGCGCCAGTAAGGGGGCCCTGGCTGGAAACACCATATATTTT
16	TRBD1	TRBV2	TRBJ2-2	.	CASSEEGAANTGELFF	TGTGCCAGCAGTGAAGAGGGGGCAGCGAACACCGGGGAGCTGTTTTTT
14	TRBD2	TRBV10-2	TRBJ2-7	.	CASSVTSDSYEQYF	TGCGCCAGCAGCGTTACTAGCGACTCCTACGAGCAGTACTTC
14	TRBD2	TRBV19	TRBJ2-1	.	CASSRRREGNEQFF	TGTGCCAGTAGCCGGAGGCGGGAGGGCAATGAGCAGTTCTTC